The 9 T cell receptor beta chains reported below all come from one sample, sequenced in a study of blood T cells in healthy people across ages. For the second PCR, which ran for about 6 to 11 cycles, a sample-barcoded 5' primer and a J-beta primer mix were used. TCRdb analysed the 5' RACE reads with MiXCR anew, one entry per CDR3 protein. Of some 1.7 million distinct CDR3 sequences in the sample, 28% are singletons; the top ten hold less than 9.5%. Sample: blood. Source of these receptors: a woman younger than 45 in good health.

About this clonotype itself: Sequence at one end of the junction differs from germline and may be a read error. The chain combines TRBV18 with TRBJ2-7, with TRBD2 matching over 7 bases. The germline V gene encodes CDR1 KGHSH and CDR2 LQKENI. The CDR3 covers 14 residues. The CDR3, as DNA: TGTGCCCGCTCACGGGCGGGAGAAGGAGCCGAGCAGTACTTC. It is translated as CARSRAGEGAEQYF.

This clonotype has ten or more counts. The chain combines TRBV7-2 with TRBJ2-7, with D possibly being TRBD1 or TRBD2 (5 bases each). Trimming left V 4 bases short and J 0 bases short, with 13 bases between. The CDR3 spans 15 residues. Germline CDR1 is SGHTA and CDR2 is FQGNSA. In DNA form, the CDR3 reads TGTGCCAGCAGCTCCTCCGGGACCTACTCCTACGAGCAGTACTTC. It yields the protein CASSSSGTYSYEQYF.

V is TRBV10-3 and J is TRBJ1-4; D unclear. CDR3 length equals 15 residues. V shed 6 bases and J shed 0 bases, with 11 bases lying between them. Germline V lookup: CDR1 ENHRY, CDR2 SYGVKD. The CDR3 nucleotides are TGTGCCATCAGCTCCGGGCCTTCAACTAATGAAAAACTGTTTTTT. Its protein product is CAISSGPSTNEKLFF.

The sample holds many counts of this clonotype. For the CDR3, the DNA is TGTGCCAGCAGTTTCTCTACGGGGTATAGCAATCAGCCCCAGCATTTT. It yields the protein CASSFSTGYSNQPQHF. J is TRBJ1-5 and V is TRBV12-3 or TRBV12-4, with D uncertain. Trimming stripped 3 bases from V and 0 bases from J, with 12 bases between. This CDR3 region has 16 residues.

This clonotype was observed a few times. This rearrangement joins TRBV29-1 to TRBJ2-5; D tentatively fits TRBD1 or TRBD2 (5 bases each). This CDR3 has 14 residues. Trimming shortened V by 8 bases and J by 3 bases, and 19 bases separated the two germline ends. Germline V gene data show CDR1 as SQVTM and CDR2 as ANQGSEA. In nucleotides, the CDR3 is TGCAGCCTCAACAGAGGGACGTTTAAAGAGACCCAGTACTTC. Its protein product is CSLNRGTFKETQYF.

This clonotype occurred a few times. This chain uses TRBV2 with TRBJ1-2; D unresolved. The CDR3 runs to 11 residues. Germline V gene sequence: CDR1 SNHLY, CDR2 FYNNEI. V was trimmed by 3 bases and J by 7 bases, leaving 6 bases between them. The CDR3 DNA reads as TGTGCCAGCAGTGACTGGAGTGGCTACACCTTC. Translated, it gives CASSDWSGYTF.

Ten or more counts support this clonotype. V is TRBV4-2 and J is TRBJ2-3, with TRBD2 as a possible D gene (7 bases). CDR1 LGHNA and CDR2 YNFKEQ come from the germline V gene. The CDR3 is 15 amino acids. Trimming cost V 2 bases and J 6 bases, with 15 bases left between them. The CDR3 bases are TGTGCCAGCAGCCAAACGGGGGGCAGAGGTGATACGCAGTATTTT. Its translation is CASSQTGGRGDTQYF.

This rearrangement joins TRBV20-1 to TRBJ1-1, with D hard to call. V was trimmed by 1 base and J by 10 bases, leaving 13 bases between them. Germline V gives CDR1 DFQATT, CDR2 SNEGSKA (reference sequence). The CDR3 is 12 residues long. CDR3 in DNA: TGCAGTGCTAGAGGCGTCTCGGGAGGAGCTTTCTTT. Amino acid sequence: CSARGVSGGAFF.

The chain joins TRBV29-1 to TRBJ1-5, with D perhaps TRBD1 (6 bases). Looked up from germline, CDR1 is SQVTM and CDR2 is ANQGSEA. The V end was cut by 4 bases, the J end by 11 bases, with 18 bases between. The CDR3 is made up of 13 amino acids. CDR3 amino acids: CSVGGQGTVTQHF. CDR3 coding DNA: TGCAGCGTTGGGGGGCAGGGAACAGTAACCCAGCATTTT. Based on the CDR3 plus reference TRBV29-1 and TRBJ1-5, the full variable domain is SAVISQKPSRDICQRGTSLTIQCQVDSQVTMMFWYRQQPGQSLTLIATANQGSEATYESGFVIDKFPISRPNLTFSTLTVSNMSPEDSSIYLCSVGGQGTVTQHFGDGTRLSIL.